This TCR beta chain was observed in a study of beta chain features in type 1 diabetes. Study findings and constraints: Type 1 diabetes patients had TCRB CDR3s that were shorter (moderately but significantly so) in all four CD4+ subsets.

This clone was observed once. Its antigen is still unknown. Additional DNA sequences in this sample encode the identical CDR3. The CDR3 extends over 14 amino acids. Germline V gives CDR1 SGDLS, CDR2 YYNGEE. The V end was cut by 1 base, the J end by 0 bases, with 8 bases between. The investigators reverse transcribed all of the isolated RNA, so they sequenced expressed TCRB transcripts. Sequenced by immunoSEQ multiplex PCR; TCRdb stores in-frame clones only, minus some. This sample has approximately 160,000 clones, with roughly 60% found just once. J is TRBJ2-7 and V is TRBV9, with unresolved D. Material for sequencing was naive CD4+ T cells from blood. The clonotype originates from a man younger than 45 with type 1 diabetes. This chain's CDR3 is CASSVQGDSYEQYF. CDR3 coding DNA: TGTGCCAGCAGCGTACAAGGAGACTCCTACGAGCAGTACTTC. Filled out from reference TRBV9 and TRBJ2-7, the complete variable domain reads DSGVTQTPKHLITATGQRVTLRCSPRSGDLSVYWYQQSLDQGLQFLIQYYNGEERAKGNILERFSAQQFPDLHSELNLSSLELGDSALYFCASSVQGDSYEQYFGPGTRLTVT.